This entry describes one TCR beta chain. The entry originates in a study of OX40 agonist ivuxolimab in advanced cancers. The CDR3 extends over 12 amino acids. Germline V lookup: CDR1 WSHSY, CDR2 SAAADI. V dropped 7 bases and J dropped 5 bases, with 11 bases sitting between them. Sequenced by immunoSEQ multiplex PCR; TCRdb stores in-frame clones only, minus some. Here the sample spans about 32,000 clones, roughly 80% being singletons. The clonotype comes from an adult with an advanced solid tumor such as melanoma, head and neck, liver or kidney cancer. The chain employs TRBV10-2 and TRBJ1-1, with D uncertain. Sequencing used CD4+ or CD8+ T cells sorted from blood, obtained in a trial of the OX40 agonist ivuxolimab. CDR3 nucleotide sequence: TGCGCCAGCAATACAGCCGGGACTGAAGCTTTCTTT. It translates to CASNTAGTEAFF.